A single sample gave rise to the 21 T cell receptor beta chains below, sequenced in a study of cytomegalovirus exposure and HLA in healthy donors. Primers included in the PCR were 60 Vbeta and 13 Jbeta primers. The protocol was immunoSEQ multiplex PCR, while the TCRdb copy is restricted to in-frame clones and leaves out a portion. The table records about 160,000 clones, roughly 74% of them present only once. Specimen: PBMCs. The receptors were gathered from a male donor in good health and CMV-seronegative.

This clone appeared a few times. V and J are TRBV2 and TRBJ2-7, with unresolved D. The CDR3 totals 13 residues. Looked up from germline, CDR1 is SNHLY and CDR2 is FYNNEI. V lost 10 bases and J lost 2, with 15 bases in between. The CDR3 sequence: CATYEIVAYEQYF. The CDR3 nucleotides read TGTGCCACATACGAGATTGTCGCCTACGAGCAGTACTTC.

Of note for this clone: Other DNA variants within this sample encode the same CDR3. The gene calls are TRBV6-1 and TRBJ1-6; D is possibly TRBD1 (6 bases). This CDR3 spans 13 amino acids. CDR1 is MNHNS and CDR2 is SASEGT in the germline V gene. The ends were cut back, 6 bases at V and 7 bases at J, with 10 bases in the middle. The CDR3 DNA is TGTGCCAGCAGACAGGGCCTAAATTCACCCCTCCACTTT. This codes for CASRQGLNSPLHF.

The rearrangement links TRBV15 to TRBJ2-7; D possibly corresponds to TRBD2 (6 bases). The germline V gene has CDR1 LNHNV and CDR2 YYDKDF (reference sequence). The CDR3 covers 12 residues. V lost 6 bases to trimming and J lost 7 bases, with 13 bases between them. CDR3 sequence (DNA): TGTGCCACCAGTCCGGGAGCTGGGGAGCAGTACTTC. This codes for CATSPGAGEQYF.

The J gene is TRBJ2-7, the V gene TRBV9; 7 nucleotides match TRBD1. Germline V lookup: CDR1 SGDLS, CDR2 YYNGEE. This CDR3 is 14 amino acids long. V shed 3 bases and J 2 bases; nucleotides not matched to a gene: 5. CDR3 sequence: CASSGGQRAYEQYF. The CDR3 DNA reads TGTGCCAGCAGCGGGGGACAGAGAGCCTACGAGCAGTACTTC.

CDR3 nucleotide sequence: TGCGCCAGCAGGTCCGGGACACAGGGGGGCTACACCTTC. The encoded protein is CASRSGTQGGYTF. This rearrangement joins TRBV5-1 to TRBJ1-2; 7 nucleotides match TRBD1. Trimming cost V 5 bases and J 8 bases; bases outside gene matches: 9. Germline loops: CDR1 SGHRS, CDR2 YFSETQ. CDR3 length: 13 residues. Looking up the rest from reference TRBV5-1 and TRBJ1-2 gives the full variable domain: KAGVTQTPRYLIKTRGQQVTLSCSPISGHRSVSWYQQTPGQGLQFLFEYFSETQRNKGNFPGRFSGRQFSNSRSEMNVSTLELGDSALYLCASRSGTQGGYTFGSGTRLTVV.

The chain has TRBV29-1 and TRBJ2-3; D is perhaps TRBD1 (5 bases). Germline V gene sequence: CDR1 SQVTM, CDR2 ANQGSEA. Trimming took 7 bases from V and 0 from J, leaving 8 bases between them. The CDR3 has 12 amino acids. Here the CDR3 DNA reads TGCAGCGCAAGGGGTAGCACAGATACGCAGTATTTT. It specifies CSARGSTDTQYF.

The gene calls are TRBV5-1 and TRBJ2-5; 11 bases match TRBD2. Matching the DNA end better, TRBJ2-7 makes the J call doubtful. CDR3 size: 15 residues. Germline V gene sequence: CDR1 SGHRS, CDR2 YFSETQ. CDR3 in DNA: TGCGCCAGCAGCCGAATAGCGGGGGGGCGCGACGAGCAGTACTTC. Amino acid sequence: CASSRIAGGRDEQYF.

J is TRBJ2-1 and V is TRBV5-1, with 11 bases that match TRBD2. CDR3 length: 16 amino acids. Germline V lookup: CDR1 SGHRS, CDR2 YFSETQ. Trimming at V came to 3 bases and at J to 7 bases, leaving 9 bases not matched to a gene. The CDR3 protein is CASSSPSSGGANEQFF. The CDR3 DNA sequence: TGCGCCAGCAGCTCCCCGAGTAGCGGGGGGGCAAATGAGCAGTTCTTC.

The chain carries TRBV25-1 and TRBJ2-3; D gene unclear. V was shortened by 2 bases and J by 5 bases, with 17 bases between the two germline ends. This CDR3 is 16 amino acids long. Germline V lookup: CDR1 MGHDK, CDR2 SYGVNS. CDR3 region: CASSEPPGRVGDTQYF. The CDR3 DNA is TGTGCCAGCAGTGAACCGCCCGGCCGGGTTGGAGATACGCAGTATTTT. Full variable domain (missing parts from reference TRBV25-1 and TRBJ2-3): EADIYQTPRYLVIGTGKKITLECSQTMGHDKMYWYQQDPGMELHLIHYSYGVNSTEKGDLSSESTVSRIRTEHFPLTLESARPSHTSQYLCASSEPPGRVGDTQYFGPGTRLTVL.

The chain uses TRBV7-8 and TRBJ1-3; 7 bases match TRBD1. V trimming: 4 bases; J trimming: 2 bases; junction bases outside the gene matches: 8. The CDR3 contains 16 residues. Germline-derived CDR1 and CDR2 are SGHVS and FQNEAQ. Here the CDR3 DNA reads TGTGCCAGCAGCTCCCGAAACAGGGGTCCTGGAAACACCATATATTTT. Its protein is CASSSRNRGPGNTIYF.

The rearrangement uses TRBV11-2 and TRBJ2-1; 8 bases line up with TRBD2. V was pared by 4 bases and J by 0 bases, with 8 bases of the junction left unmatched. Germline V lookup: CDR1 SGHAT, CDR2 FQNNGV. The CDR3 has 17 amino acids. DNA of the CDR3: TGTGCCAGCAGCTCCAAGACTAGCGTCAGCTCCTACAATGAGCAGTTCTTC. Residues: CASSSKTSVSSYNEQFF.

In DNA, the CDR3 is TGCGCCAGCAGCTTAGCGGGGCGGGCAGATACGCAGTATTTT. Protein: CASSLAGRADTQYF. The chain uses TRBV5-1 and TRBJ2-3, with 7 positions matching TRBD2. Germline CDR1 and CDR2: SGHRS and YFSETQ. J lost 4 bases, V lost 2 bases, and 4 bases had no gene match. The CDR3 totals 14 residues.

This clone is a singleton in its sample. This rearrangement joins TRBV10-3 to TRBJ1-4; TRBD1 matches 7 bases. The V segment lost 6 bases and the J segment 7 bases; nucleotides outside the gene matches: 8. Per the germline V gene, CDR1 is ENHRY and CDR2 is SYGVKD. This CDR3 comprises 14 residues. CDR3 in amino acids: CAISATGEGEKLFF. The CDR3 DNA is TGTGCCATCAGCGCTACAGGGGAAGGTGAAAAACTGTTTTTT.

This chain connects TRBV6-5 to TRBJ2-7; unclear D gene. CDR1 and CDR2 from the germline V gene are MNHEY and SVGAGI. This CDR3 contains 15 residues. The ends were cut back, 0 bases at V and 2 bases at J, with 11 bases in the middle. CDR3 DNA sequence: TGTGCCAGCAGTTACTCCTCAAGTACGGCCTACGAGCAGTACTTC. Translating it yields CASSYSSSTAYEQYF.

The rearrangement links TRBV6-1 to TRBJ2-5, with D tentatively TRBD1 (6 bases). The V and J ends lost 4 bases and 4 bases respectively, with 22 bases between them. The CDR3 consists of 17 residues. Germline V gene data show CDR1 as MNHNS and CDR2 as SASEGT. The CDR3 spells CASSGRTGWMEGETQYF. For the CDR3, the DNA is TGTGCCAGCAGTGGTCGAACAGGGTGGATGGAAGGAGAGACCCAGTACTTC.

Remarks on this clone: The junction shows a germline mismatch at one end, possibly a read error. This CDR3 is CSSSSPIAGSPYEQYF. CDR3 sequence (DNA): TGTTCCAGCAGCTCGCCTATAGCGGGGTCGCCCTACGAGCAGTACTTC. The chain uses TRBV7-9 and TRBJ2-7; 8 nucleotides match TRBD2. Per germline, CDR1 SEHNR and CDR2 FQNEAQ (reference sequence). The CDR3 sequence is 16 residues long.

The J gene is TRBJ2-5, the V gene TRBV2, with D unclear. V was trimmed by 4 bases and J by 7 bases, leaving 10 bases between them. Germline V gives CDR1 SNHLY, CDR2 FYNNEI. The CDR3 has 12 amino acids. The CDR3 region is CASSGASGTQYF. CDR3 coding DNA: TGTGCCAGCAGTGGGGCATCCGGGACCCAGTACTTC. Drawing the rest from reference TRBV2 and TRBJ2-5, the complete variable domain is EPEVTQTPSHQVTQMGQEVILRCVPISNHLYFYWYRQILGQKVEFLVSFYNNEISEKSEIFDDQFSVERPDGSNFTLKIRSTKLEDSAMYFCASSGASGTQYFGPGTRLLVL.

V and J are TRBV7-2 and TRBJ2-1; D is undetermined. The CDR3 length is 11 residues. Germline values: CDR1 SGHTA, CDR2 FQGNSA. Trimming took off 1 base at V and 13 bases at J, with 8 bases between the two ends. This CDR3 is CASSLVEAQFF. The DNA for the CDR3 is TGTGCCAGCAGCTTAGTCGAAGCTCAGTTCTTC. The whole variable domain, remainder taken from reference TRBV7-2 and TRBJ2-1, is GAGVSQSPSNKVTEKGKDVELRCDPISGHTALYWYRQSLGQGLEFLIYFQGNSAPDKSGLPSDRFSAERTGGSVSTLTIQRTQQEDSAVYLCASSLVEAQFFGPGTRLTVL.

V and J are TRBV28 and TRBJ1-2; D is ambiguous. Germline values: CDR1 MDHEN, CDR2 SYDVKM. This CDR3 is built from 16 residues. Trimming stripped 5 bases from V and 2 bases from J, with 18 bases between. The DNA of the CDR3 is TGTGCCAGCAGTCTAGCCGATTATACAACCAACTATGGCTACACCTTC. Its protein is CASSLADYTTNYGYTF.

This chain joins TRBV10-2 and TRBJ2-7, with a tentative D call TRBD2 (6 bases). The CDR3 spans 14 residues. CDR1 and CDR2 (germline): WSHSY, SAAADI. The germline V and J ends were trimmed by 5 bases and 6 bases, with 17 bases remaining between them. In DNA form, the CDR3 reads TGCGCCAGCAGTCCCCTCGCTAGCGCCGGCGAGCAGTACTTC. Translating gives CASSPLASAGEQYF.

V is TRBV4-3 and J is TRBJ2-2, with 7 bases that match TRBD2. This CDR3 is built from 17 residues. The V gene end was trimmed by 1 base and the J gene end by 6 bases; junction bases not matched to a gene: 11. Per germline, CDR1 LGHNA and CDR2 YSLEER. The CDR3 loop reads CASSQVISAGDAGELFF. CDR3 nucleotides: TGCGCCAGCAGCCAAGTTATCTCCGCGGGAGACGCCGGGGAGCTGTTTTTT.